The 14 T cell receptor beta chains listed next were all sequenced from one sample in a study of blood T cell repertoires in COVID-19. Assay: immunoSEQ multiplex PCR; the TCRdb copy retains only in-frame clones and omits some. The sample yields around 200,000 clones, around 85% seen once. Sequenced sample: peripheral blood. These receptors were taken from a man aged 50 to 59 who had recovered from COVID-19.

The chain has TRBV30 and TRBJ1-2; D perhaps matches TRBD1 (6 bases). The germline V gene has CDR1 GTSNPN and CDR2 SVGIG (reference sequence). Trimming left V 3 bases short and J 6 bases short, with 17 bases between. This CDR3 spans 14 amino acids. Here the CDR3 reads CAWSAGAAQDGYTF. The CDR3 DNA follows: TGTGCCTGGAGCGCAGGGGCGGCGCAGGATGGCTACACCTTC.

CDR3 loop: CASSLSSGTDGYTF. The CDR3 nucleotides are TGTGCCAGCAGTTTATCTTCGGGGACAGATGGCTACACCTTC. V usage is TRBV27 and J usage is TRBJ1-2; 7 bases are a match to TRBD1. Germline CDR1 reads MNHEY; CDR2 reads SMNVEV (reference sequence). V shed 0 bases, J shed 6 bases, and the junction held 4 bases outside the gene matches. CDR3 length equals 14 residues.

The chain is built from TRBV29-1 and TRBJ2-1; no definite D call. This CDR3 is 12 amino acids long. V lost 3 bases to trimming and J lost 7 bases, with 10 bases between them. The germline gives CDR1 SQVTM, CDR2 ANQGSEA. CDR3 sequence reads: CSVDSAANEQFF. DNA for the CDR3: TGCAGCGTTGATTCCGCAGCGAATGAGCAGTTCTTC.

The chain links TRBV5-1 to TRBJ2-5; 8 bases map to TRBD2. Losses at the gene ends were 2 bases for V and 4 bases for J; bases not matched to a gene: 13. This CDR3 has 17 residues. Germline assignment: CDR1 SGHRS and CDR2 YFSETQ. CDR3 residues: CASSLVKDSGIRETQYF. As DNA, the CDR3 is TGCGCCAGCAGCTTAGTTAAAGATAGCGGGATCCGAGAGACCCAGTACTTC.

The V and J genes are TRBV9 and TRBJ2-1; TRBD2 aligns across 11 bases. Germline values: CDR1 SGDLS, CDR2 YYNGEE. Trimming at V came to 0 bases and at J to 5 bases, leaving 4 bases not matched to a gene. CDR3 length: 16 amino acids. The CDR3 is CASSVGLTSGNNEQFF. DNA of the CDR3: TGTGCCAGCAGCGTAGGGTTGACTAGCGGGAACAATGAGCAGTTCTTC.

This rearrangement joins TRBV7-3 to TRBJ2-1, with 11 nucleotides matching TRBD2. The V gene's germline CDR1 is SGHTA and CDR2 FQGTGA. With V trimmed by 5 bases and J by 8 bases, 8 bases remained unmatched. The CDR3 contains 15 residues. CDR3 sequence: CASSPHSGRADEQFF. CDR3 nucleotides: TGTGCCAGCAGCCCTCATAGCGGGAGGGCCGATGAGCAGTTCTTC.

A remark on this clone: At one boundary the junction diverges from the germline segment, which might be a read error. CDR3 sequence reads: CASVRDSFF. For the CDR3, the DNA is TGCGCCAGCGTCAGGGACAGCTTTTTC. The chain joins TRBV5-1 to TRBJ1-2; 7 nucleotides match TRBD1. The CDR3 covers 9 residues. Germline V gives CDR1 SGHRS, CDR2 YFSETQ.

This clone was counted once. This chain joins TRBV7-3 and TRBJ2-3, with unresolved D. The germline CDR1 and CDR2 sequences are SGHTA and FQGTGA. V lost 9 bases to trimming and J lost 0 bases, with 16 bases between them. This CDR3 is 15 amino acids long. The CDR3 region is CASRRSPFSTDTQYF. DNA of the CDR3: TGTGCCAGTCGACGGAGCCCCTTTAGCACAGATACGCAGTATTTT.

The CDR3 DNA follows: TGTGCCATCAGCTCCGACCGGGCAGGCGGGCCAGATACGCAGTATTTT. This codes for CAISSDRAGGPDTQYF. This chain links TRBV10-3 with TRBJ2-3, with D perhaps matching TRBD2 (5 bases). The CDR3 is 16 residues long. The germline gives CDR1 ENHRY, CDR2 SYGVKD. Deletions cut 6 bases from V and 4 bases from J, with 20 bases between.

V gene TRBV27 combines with J gene TRBJ2-1; 10 bases are a match to TRBD2. The CDR3 is 17 residues long. Germline CDR1 is MNHEY and CDR2 is SMNVEV (reference sequence). V trimming: 3 bases; J trimming: 5 bases; junction bases outside the gene matches: 10. DNA for the CDR3: TGTGCCAGCAGTTTCCCGTCAACTAGCGGGGAAGACAATGAGCAGTTCTTC. Its protein product is CASSFPSTSGEDNEQFF.

The V call is TRBV5-4, the J call TRBJ2-4; D is uncertain. V shed 4 bases and J shed 8 bases, with 13 bases lying between them. The CDR3 is 13 residues long. The germline V gene has CDR1 SGHNT and CDR2 YYREEE (reference sequence). CDR3 residues: CASSLVLSDIQYF. DNA of the CDR3: TGTGCCAGCAGCCTTGTGCTCTCAGACATTCAGTACTTC.

This rearrangement joins TRBV4-2 to TRBJ2-5, with TRBD2 matching 16 bases. Germline trimming cut 0 bases from V and 4 bases from J; bases unmatched to any gene: 14. The CDR3 runs to 21 residues. Germline CDR1 is LGHNA and CDR2 is YNFKEQ. The DNA of the CDR3 is TGTGCCAGCAGCCAAGAAATGTTGGGCCCGGGACTAGCGGGAGGGGGAGAGACCCAGTACTTC. Translated: CASSQEMLGPGLAGGGETQYF.

This clone was observed a single time. This rearrangement joins TRBV27 to TRBJ2-7; no clear D gene. This CDR3 contains 14 residues. V was clipped by 3 bases and J by 2 bases, with 11 bases between them. The germline gives CDR1 MNHEY, CDR2 SMNVEV (reference sequence). CDR3 residues: CASSLSYSTYEQYF. DNA of the CDR3: TGTGCCAGCAGTTTGAGTTATTCAACCTACGAGCAGTACTTC.

This chain connects TRBV10-1 to TRBJ2-7; 7 bases fit TRBD2. This CDR3 has 17 amino acids. Germline CDR1 is WNHNN and CDR2 is SYGVQD (reference sequence). J lost 0 bases, V lost 0 bases, and 8 bases had no gene match. CDR3: CASSESLASGISYEQYF. CDR3 DNA: TGCGCCAGCAGTGAGTCTTTGGCTAGCGGTATCTCCTACGAGCAGTACTTC.